This T cell receptor (beta chain) was found in a study of cytomegalovirus exposure and HLA in healthy donors. Study background: Later analysis reported that the 95 to 150 validation repertoires shared the platform of the roughly 630 first-cohort repertoires. Study findings and constraints: Both high specificity and high sensitivity reportedly marked the classifier's diagnosis of cytomegalovirus status. The study recorded some 160 TCR beta chains that were cytomegalovirus-associated.

Data came from immunoSEQ multiplex PCR; TCRdb stores just in-frame clones and leaves some out. The table lists about 160,000 clones, around 81% of them singletons. As for this clone: Its antigen is as yet unknown.

Source material: PBMCs. The clonotype comes from a man under 40 in good health and CMV-seropositive.

This CDR3 is CASSAQGFRTNEKLFF. The CDR3 nucleotides are TGTGCCAGCAGTGCCCAGGGGTTTCGGACTAATGAAAAACTGTTTTTT. The chain couples TRBV6-1 to TRBJ1-4, with D possibly being TRBD1 (6 bases). This CDR3 is 16 amino acids long. Germline values: CDR1 MNHNS, CDR2 SASEGT. The germline V and J ends were trimmed by 4 bases and 2 bases, with 14 bases remaining between them.